Described below is a single T cell receptor (beta chain) sequence and its context. The antigen is not known. These data come from a study of blood T cells in healthy people across ages. Findings of the study overall: Compared with aged donors, long-lived donors showed fewer expanded clones, suggesting selection. Researchers said unsorted PBMCs prevented a conclusive naive versus antigen-experienced comparison. Donor CMV infection status was unknown, possibly confounding age-related changes in expanded clonotypes.

V gave up 3 bases and J gave up 2 bases, with 13 bases separating them. Germline assignment: CDR1 LNHNV and CDR2 YYDKDF (reference sequence). The CDR3 is 15 residues long. Alongside a J-beta primer mix, a sample-barcoded 5' primer served in a second PCR lasting about 6 to 12 cycles. Each cDNA molecule, via a template-switch adaptor with 12 random nucleotides, was tagged. TCRdb passed the 5' RACE reads through MiXCR, listing each CDR3 protein once. The sample records about 1,600,000 distinct CDR3 sequences, 42% being singletons. The TCR was taken from a woman aged 18-29 years in good health. The material sequenced was blood. The chain recombines TRBV15 with TRBJ2-5, with D perhaps being TRBD1 or TRBD2 (5 bases each). In DNA form, the CDR3 reads TGTGCCACCAGCAGTGGGGGTCAGGGACAAGAGACCCAGTACTTC. It yields the protein CATSSGGQGQETQYF.